The sequence of this T cell receptor (beta chain) was determined in a study of blood T cell repertoires in COVID-19. Turning to the study itself: T cells, B-cell-depleted T cells, or PBMCs provided the cDNA or gDNA that served as material.

Original methodology: Estimated nucleated cell counts came from reference gene primer amplification. Clones were read by immunoSEQ multiplex PCR, and TCRdb kept only the in-frame ones, dropping some. D and trimming were read from the DNA, whereas the V and J calls and clone size are those reported in that table. The data hold around 100,000 clones, with roughly 87% observed a single time. Germline V gene lookup returns CDR1 SGHDT and CDR2 YYEEEE. Germline trimming cut 4 bases from V and 8 bases from J; bases unmatched to any gene: 11. This CDR3 comprises 15 residues. The receptor's source is a human donor in a cohort sampled during active COVID-19. This chain connects TRBV5-6 to TRBJ2-1, with TRBD2 matching over 8 bases. Sequenced: peripheral blood. CDR3 DNA sequence: TGTGCCAGCAGCGCCCCACGGGGGGGCAGGTATGAGCAGTTCTTC. It codes for CASSAPRGGRYEQFF.